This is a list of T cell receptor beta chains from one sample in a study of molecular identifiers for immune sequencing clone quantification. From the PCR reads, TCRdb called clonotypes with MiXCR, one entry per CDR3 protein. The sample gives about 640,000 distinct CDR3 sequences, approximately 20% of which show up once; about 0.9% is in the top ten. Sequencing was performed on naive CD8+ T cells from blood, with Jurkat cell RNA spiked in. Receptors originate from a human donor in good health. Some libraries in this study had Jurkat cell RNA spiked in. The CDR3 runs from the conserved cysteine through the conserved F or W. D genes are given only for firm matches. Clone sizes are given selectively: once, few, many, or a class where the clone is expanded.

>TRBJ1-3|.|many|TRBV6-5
CASGEFRPPGNTIYF
TGTGCCAGCGGGGAGTTCAGGCCCCCTGGAAACACCATATATTTT
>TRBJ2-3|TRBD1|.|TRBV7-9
CASSLDREADTQYF
TGTGCCAGCAGCTTGGACAGGGAGGCAGATACGCAGTATTTT
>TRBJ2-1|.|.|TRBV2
CASRDQLNEQFF
TGTGCCAGCAGGGACCAATTGAATGAGCAGTTCTTC
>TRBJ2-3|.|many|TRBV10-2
CASSVITPDTQYF
TGCGCCAGCAGTGTGATCACCCCAGATACGCAGTATTTT
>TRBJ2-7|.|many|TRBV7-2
CASSYRDASSYEQYF
TGTGCCAGCAGCTACCGGGACGCCTCGTCTTACGAGCAGTACTTC
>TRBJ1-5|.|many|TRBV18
CASSPGRGDNQPQHF
TGTGCCAGCTCACCGGGCCGGGGGGACAATCAGCCCCAGCATTTT
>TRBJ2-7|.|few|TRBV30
CAWSLINEQYF
TGTGCCTGGAGTCTAATTAACGAGCAGTACTTC
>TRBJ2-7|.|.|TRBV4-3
CASSQDLVQAYEQYF
TGCGCCAGCAGCCAAGATCTTGTCCAGGCCTACGAGCAGTACTTC
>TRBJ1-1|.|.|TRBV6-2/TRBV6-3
CASSYSPRVPEAFF
TGTGCCAGCAGTTACTCCCCCCGCGTCCCTGAGGCTTTCTTT
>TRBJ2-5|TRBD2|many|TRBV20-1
CSAIFSGEQETQYF
TGCAGTGCTATTTTTAGCGGGGAGCAAGAGACCCAGTACTTC
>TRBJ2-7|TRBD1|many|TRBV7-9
CASSPGTGSTYEQYF
TGTGCCAGCAGCCCAGGGACAGGGAGTACCTACGAGCAGTACTTC
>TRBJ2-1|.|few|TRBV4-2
CASSQDFGSGNEQFF
TGTGCCAGCAGCCAAGATTTCGGTAGCGGCAATGAGCAGTTCTTC
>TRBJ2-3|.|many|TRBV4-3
CASSQDSGPGVPDTQYF
TGCGCCAGCAGCCAAGATTCCGGGCCAGGGGTTCCAGATACGCAGTATTTT
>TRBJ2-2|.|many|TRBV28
CASSLYSGNTGELFF
TGTGCCAGCAGTTTATACAGTGGGAACACCGGGGAGCTGTTTTTT
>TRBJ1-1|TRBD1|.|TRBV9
CASSEGQGFMNAEAFF
TGTGCCAGCAGCGAAGGACAGGGTTTCATGAACGCTGAAGCTTTCTTT
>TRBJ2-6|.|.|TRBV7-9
CASSLGLAFSGANVLTF
TGTGCCAGCAGCTTAGGTCTCGCCTTCTCTGGGGCCAACGTCCTGACTTTC
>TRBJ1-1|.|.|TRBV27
CASSPLSVIGAMNTEVFF
TGTGCCAGCAGTCCACTCTCCGTAATAGGGGCAATGAACACTGAAGTTTTCTTT
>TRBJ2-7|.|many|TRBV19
CASSPGNRVHEQYF
TGTGCCAGTAGCCCCGGGAACAGGGTCCACGAGCAGTACTTC
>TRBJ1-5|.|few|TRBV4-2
CASSRGFRGAPDSNQPQHF
TGTGCCAGCAGCCGGGGGTTTAGGGGGGCACCCGATAGCAATCAGCCCCAGCATTTT
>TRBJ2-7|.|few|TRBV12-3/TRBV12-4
CASSLARLTSYEQYF
TGTGCCAGCAGTTTAGCGCGTTTGACCTCCTACGAGCAGTACTTC
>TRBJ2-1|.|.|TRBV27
CASSFEGSYNEQSF
TGTGCCAGCAGTTTTGAGGGGTCCTACAATGAGCAGTCCTTC
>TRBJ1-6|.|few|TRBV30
CAWSVGNSGGSPLHF
TGTGCCTGGAGTGTGGGGAATAGTGGGGGTTCACCCCTCCACTTT